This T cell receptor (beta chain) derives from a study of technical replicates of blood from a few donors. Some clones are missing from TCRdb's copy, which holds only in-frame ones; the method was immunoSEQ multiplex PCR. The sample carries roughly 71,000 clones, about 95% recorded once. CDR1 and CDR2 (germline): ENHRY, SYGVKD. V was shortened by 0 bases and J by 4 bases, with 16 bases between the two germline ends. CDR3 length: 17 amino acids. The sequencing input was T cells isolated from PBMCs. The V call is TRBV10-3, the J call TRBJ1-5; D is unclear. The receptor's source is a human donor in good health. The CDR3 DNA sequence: TGTGCCATCAGTGAGTCGATCTGGGGAGCGGATAATCAGCCCCAGCATTTT. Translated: CAISESIWGADNQPQHF.